One and the same sample provided the 10 T cell receptor beta chains below, sequenced in a study of OX40 agonist ivuxolimab in advanced cancers. Sequencing was performed with immunoSEQ multiplex PCR; in TCRdb, only in-frame clones are kept and a portion is missing. Here the sample spans nearly 85,000 clones, around 78% being singletons. The sequencing here drew on CD4+ or CD8+ T cells sorted from blood, taken in a trial of the OX40 agonist ivuxolimab. The receptors were sampled from an adult with an advanced solid tumor such as melanoma, head and neck, liver or kidney cancer.

The rearrangement joins TRBV7-9 to TRBJ1-3, with D hard to call. The CDR3 is made up of 13 amino acids. The V and J ends lost 2 bases and 4 bases respectively, with 6 bases between them. In germline, CDR1 is SEHNR, CDR2 FQNEAQ (reference sequence). CDR3 nucleotides: TGTGCCAGCAGCTTACAGATCGGAAACACCATATATTTT. Its translation is CASSLQIGNTIYF.

The chain employs TRBV7-8 and TRBJ2-3; D may be TRBD1 or TRBD2 (5 bases each). Germline assignment: CDR1 SGHVS and CDR2 FQNEAQ. The CDR3 covers 15 residues. V was clipped by 5 bases and J by 6 bases, with 18 bases between them. The chain's CDR3 is CASSPKGTASDTQYF. The CDR3 coding sequence is TGTGCCAGCAGCCCCAAAGGGACCGCTTCTGATACGCAGTATTTT.

The gene calls are TRBV27 and TRBJ1-6; 8 bases map to TRBD1. This CDR3 has 16 amino acids. Trimming cost V 4 bases and J 4 bases; bases outside gene matches: 6. Germline V CDR1 and CDR2: MNHEY, SMNVEV (reference sequence). CDR3 residues: CASSSGQGGYNSPLHF. Here the CDR3 DNA reads TGTGCCAGCAGTTCCGGACAGGGCGGGTATAATTCACCCCTCCACTTT.

This clone has a handful of counts. The gene calls are TRBV6-6 and TRBJ1-1, with 7 positions matching TRBD1. The CDR3 is made up of 13 amino acids. Germline trimming cut 7 bases from V and 4 bases from J; bases unmatched to any gene: 6. Germline lookup yields CDR1 MNHNY and CDR2 SVGAGI (reference sequence). The chain's CDR3 is CASTQGGGTEAFF. The CDR3 DNA sequence: TGTGCCAGCACCCAGGGGGGAGGCACTGAAGCTTTCTTT.

The chain combines TRBV30 with TRBJ1-6; a possible D gene is TRBD1 (5 bases). The CDR3 has 12 residues. The V end lost 8 bases, the J end lost 12 bases, and 17 bases lay between the germline ends. Germline CDR1 is GTSNPN and CDR2 is SVGIG (reference sequence). The CDR3 sequence: CAGAGGGGPLHF. CDR3 DNA sequence: TGTGCCGGGGCCGGTGGCGGCGGACCCCTCCACTTT.

This chain joins TRBV10-3 and TRBJ2-5; 10 bases are shared with TRBD2. The germline gives CDR1 ENHRY, CDR2 SYGVKD. V shed 0 bases, J shed 5 bases, and the junction held 6 bases outside the gene matches. This CDR3 is 16 amino acids long. The CDR3 region is CAISESPAGGQETQYF. The CDR3 DNA reads TGTGCCATCAGTGAGTCCCCAGCGGGGGGGCAGGAGACCCAGTACTTC.

This clone was picked up one time. DNA of the CDR3: TGTGCCAGCAGCTTGGCCGTGCTAGCGGGGGGGTACTCCTACAATGAGCAGTTCTTC. Translated: CASSLAVLAGGYSYNEQFF. V usage is TRBV5-4 and J usage is TRBJ2-1, with 12 bases matching TRBD2. J gave up 0 bases and V 0 bases, and 7 bases lay outside the gene matches. The CDR3 length is 19 residues. Per germline, CDR1 SGHNT and CDR2 YYREEE (reference sequence).

CDR3 residues: CASSVFQEPNTGELFF. The CDR3 nucleotides read TGTGCCAGCAGCGTATTTCAGGAGCCGAACACCGGGGAGCTGTTTTTT. This chain links TRBV9 with TRBJ2-2; D call uncertain. Deletions cut 1 base from V and 0 bases from J, with 10 bases between. Germline CDR1 and CDR2: SGDLS and YYNGEE. The CDR3 is 16 residues long.

This rearrangement joins TRBV18 to TRBJ1-2, with D possibly TRBD1 on 6 matching bases. In germline, CDR1 is KGHSH, CDR2 LQKENI. Trimming pared 2 bases from V and 2 bases from J, leaving 15 bases between. The CDR3 runs to 16 residues. The CDR3 region has the DNA TGTGCCAGCTCACCAGGGGGGCCGGGGGAGAACTATGGCTACACCTTC. Its translation is CASSPGGPGENYGYTF.

This chain connects TRBV6-5 to TRBJ2-2; perhaps TRBD1 as D (6 bases). V lost 5 bases to trimming and J lost 9 bases, with 16 bases between them. There are 14 residues in the CDR3. The germline CDR1 and CDR2 sequences are MNHEY and SVGAGI. CDR3 loop: CASSRPQTGRELFF. The CDR3 DNA sequence: TGTGCCAGCAGTCGACCTCAGACAGGTCGGGAGCTGTTTTTT.